This TCR beta chain was recorded in a study of siplizumab effects on memory and regulatory T cells. Whole-study findings and limits: Naive T cells seemed more diverse than memory cells and seemed major alloresponse contributors. Only a minor fraction of alloreactive clones mapped to unstimulated subsets. In siplizumab conditions, mappable alloreactive CD4+ clones averaged roughly 64% Treg-derived, against roughly 25% in controls.

The assay was immunoSEQ multiplex PCR, and TCRdb's table has in-frame clones only and misses some. The sample contains around 100,000 clones, about 94% of which appear only once. CDR3 length: 16 amino acids. Trimming removed 3 bases from V and 0 bases from J, with 13 bases in between. Germline V gives CDR1 LNHDA, CDR2 SQIVND (reference sequence). Notes on this clone: Its target is not known.

Sequencing was done on a sample of non-Treg CD4+ T cells sorted from blood. The receptor was isolated from a human donor in good health. V usage is TRBV19 and J usage is TRBJ2-3; D is perhaps TRBD1 (6 bases). The CDR3 DNA reads as TGTGCCAGTAGTATTGGGGGACACCTAAGCACAGATACGCAGTATTTT. Its protein product is CASSIGGHLSTDTQYF.